There are a few counts of the clone carrying this T cell receptor (beta chain). Its antigen is not identified. A multiplex PCR was run with 60 Vbeta primers and 13 Jbeta primers. Produced via immunoSEQ multiplex PCR; TCRdb's table is partial and in-frame only. Of roughly 180,000 clones in the sample, roughly 9.4% are singletons; the top ten hold roughly 1.4%. The CDR3 runs to 14 residues. V was clipped by 3 bases and J by 4 bases; unmatched bases: 4. Germline values: CDR1 SGHRS, CDR2 YFSETQ. Healthy bone marrow donors supplied every sample. The sample originates from a study of cytomegalovirus exposure and HLA in healthy donors. Notes on the study in general: Accurate prediction of most subjects' HLA-A and HLA-B alleles from TCR beta sequences was reported. A later analysis linked around 17,000 TCR beta sequences to HLA alleles at 0.05 false discovery rate. V- and J-gene trimming in TCR beta was tied to a missense DCLRE1C variant by an analysis performed later.

The clonotype originates from a woman in her 30s in good health and CMV-seropositive. The chain joins TRBV5-1 to TRBJ2-5, with 9 positions matching TRBD1. The source material was PBMCs. In nucleotides, the CDR3 is TGCGCCAGCAGCTACAGGGGGCCTCTAGAGACCCAGTACTTC. This codes for CASSYRGPLETQYF.